This TCR beta chain stems from a study of blood T cell repertoires in COVID-19. Study overall: The origin of the acute and convalescent COVID-19 samples was the United States, Italy and Spain. The cDNA or gDNA used as material had been derived from T cells, B-cell-depleted T cells, or PBMCs.

Per the authors' pipeline: The authors estimated nucleated cell counts from reference gene primer amplification. TCRdb keeps only in-frame clones here, not all; method: immunoSEQ multiplex PCR. The V and J calls and clone size are taken from that table; D and trimming were inferred from the DNA. The repertoire holds 200,000 to 250,000 clones, with 86% as singletons. The CDR3 spans 11 residues. The V and J ends lost 7 bases and 8 bases respectively, with 11 bases between them. The receptor comes from a man aged 50-60 years with acute or convalescent COVID-19. Sequenced: peripheral blood. V is TRBV12-3 or TRBV12-4 and J is TRBJ1-2; D uncertain. CDR3 in DNA: TGTGCCAGCATGAGCTTCGTCGGCTACACCTTC. Its protein product is CASMSFVGYTF.